This T cell receptor (beta chain) came from a study of control samples from healthy donors and cancer patients (dated by TCRdb to 2018 to 2021). Libraries came from the immunoSEQ multiplex PCR assay. The immuneACCESS repertoire file appears here via TCRdb, limited to in-frame rearrangements. These files lack a portion of the clones; in checked studies, under half of the deficit traces to unresolved V genes, and the cause of the others is not known. The sample data list some 160,000 clones, and around 95% of these were observed just once. 8.5% of the sample belongs to the ten largest clones. The CDR3 spans 14 residues, from the cysteine through the phenylalanine. CDR3 DNA is the only sequence kept; it has 42 bases, read in frame from the first base. For CDR1 and CDR2, the germline V gene lists SGHAT and FQNNGV. The V end loses 2 bases and the J end loses 2 bases, and a stretch of 7 bases separates them.

The count of this clone is one. Its cognate antigen has yet to be identified. Base quality data are lacking; no much larger clone is found one base away. Sequencing used blood. The sequence was obtained from a middle-aged woman in good health. The chain employs TRBV11-2 and TRBJ2-4; there is no confident call for the D gene. The CDR3 region has the sequence CASSLLDPKNIQYF. The nucleotides are TGTGCCAGCAGCTTACTAGACCCCAAAAACATTCAGTACTTC.